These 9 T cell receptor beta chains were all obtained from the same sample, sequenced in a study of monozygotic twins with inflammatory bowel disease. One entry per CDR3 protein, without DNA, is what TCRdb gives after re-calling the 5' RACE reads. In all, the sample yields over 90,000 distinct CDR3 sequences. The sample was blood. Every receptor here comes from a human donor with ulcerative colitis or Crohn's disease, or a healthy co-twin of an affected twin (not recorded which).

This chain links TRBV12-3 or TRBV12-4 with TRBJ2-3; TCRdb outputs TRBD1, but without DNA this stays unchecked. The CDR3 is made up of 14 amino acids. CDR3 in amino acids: CASSLIEVGGTQYF.

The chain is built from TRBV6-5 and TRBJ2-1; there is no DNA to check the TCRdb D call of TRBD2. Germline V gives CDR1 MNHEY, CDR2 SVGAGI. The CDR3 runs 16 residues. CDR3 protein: CASRATRGSSYNEQFF.

CDR3: CASSQDSTGGWQYF. The chain is built from TRBV4-3 and TRBJ2-7; TCRdb returns TRBD1, unconfirmable since there is no DNA. CDR1 is LGHNA, CDR2 YSLEER, per germline. The CDR3 is made up of 14 amino acids.

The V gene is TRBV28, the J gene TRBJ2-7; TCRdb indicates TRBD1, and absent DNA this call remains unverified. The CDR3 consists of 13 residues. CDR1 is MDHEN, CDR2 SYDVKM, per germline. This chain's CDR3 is CASLPGQGYEQYF.

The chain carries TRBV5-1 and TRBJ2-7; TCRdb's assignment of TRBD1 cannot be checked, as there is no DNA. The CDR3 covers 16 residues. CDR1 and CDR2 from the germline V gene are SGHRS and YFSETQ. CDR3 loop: CASSWGDGLASYEQYF.

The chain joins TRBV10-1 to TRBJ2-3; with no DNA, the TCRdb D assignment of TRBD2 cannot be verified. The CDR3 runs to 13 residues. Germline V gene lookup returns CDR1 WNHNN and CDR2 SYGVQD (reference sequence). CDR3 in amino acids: CASRAEGMYTQYF.

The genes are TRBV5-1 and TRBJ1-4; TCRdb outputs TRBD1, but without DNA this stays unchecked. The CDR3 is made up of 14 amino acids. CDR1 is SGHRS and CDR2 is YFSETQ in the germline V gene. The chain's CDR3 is CASSPGTGSEKLFF.

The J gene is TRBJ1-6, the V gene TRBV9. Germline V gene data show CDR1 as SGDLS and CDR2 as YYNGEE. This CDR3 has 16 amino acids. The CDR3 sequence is CASSALQSSYNSPLHF.

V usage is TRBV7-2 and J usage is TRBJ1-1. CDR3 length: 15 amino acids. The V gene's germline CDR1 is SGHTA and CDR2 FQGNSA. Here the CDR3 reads CASSLNAIMNTEAFF.